This T cell receptor (beta chain) was recorded in a study of Ad26.COV2.S vaccination and SARS-CoV-2 variants. Treatment: around 19 received Ad26.COV2.S at low or high dose, single or two shots; roughly five received placebo; per-sample allocation not given. Day 63 after the first injection of vaccine or placebo was the sampling time. Clones were sequenced by immunoSEQ multiplex PCR, and TCRdb holds only the in-frame ones, with some missing. Found here are about 280,000 clones, roughly 86% of them singletons; the top ten hold roughly 3.5%. The origin of this receptor is a person between 18 and 59 years old who received the Ad26.COV2.S COVID-19 vaccine or a placebo. The sequenced sample was peripheral blood, obtained in a trial of Ad26.COV2.S vaccine versus placebo.

CDR3 DNA sequence: TGTGCCAGCAGCTTAGCGCGGGTTCCCGGGGAGCTGTTTTTT. Amino acids: CASSLARVPGELFF. The genes are TRBV7-6 and TRBJ2-2; D may be TRBD2 (5 bases). With 0 bases removed from V and 6 bases from J, the gap between germline ends came to 8 bases. Germline-derived CDR1 and CDR2 are SGHVS and FNYEAQ. This CDR3 is built from 14 residues.